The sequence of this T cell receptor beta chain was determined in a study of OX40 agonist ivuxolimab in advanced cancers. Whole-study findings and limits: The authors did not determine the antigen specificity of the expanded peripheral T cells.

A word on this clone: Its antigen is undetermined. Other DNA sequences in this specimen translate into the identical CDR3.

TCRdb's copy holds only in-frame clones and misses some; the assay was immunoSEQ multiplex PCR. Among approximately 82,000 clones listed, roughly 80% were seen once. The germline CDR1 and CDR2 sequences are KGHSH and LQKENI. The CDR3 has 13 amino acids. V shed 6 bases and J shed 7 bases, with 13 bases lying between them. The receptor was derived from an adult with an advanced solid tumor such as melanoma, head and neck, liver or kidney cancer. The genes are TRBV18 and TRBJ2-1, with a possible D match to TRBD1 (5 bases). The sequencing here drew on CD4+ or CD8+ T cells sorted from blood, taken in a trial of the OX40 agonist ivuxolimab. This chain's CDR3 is CASSLGAGNEQFF. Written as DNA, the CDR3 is TGTGCCAGCTCTCTAGGGGCTGGGAATGAGCAGTTCTTC.